This TCR beta chain was captured by sequencing in a study of identical twins (dated by TCRdb to about 2016). Regarding the complete study: TCR alpha and beta repertoires from monozygotic twins, unrelated adults of various ages and cord blood were deep-sequenced to test whether fetal clonotypes persist. To rule out contamination, replicate twin experiments were performed at different times with different library preparation protocols. The research as a whole found: A weaker excess of twin sharing was found in beta out-of-frame sequences because the signal-to-noise ratio was lowered by fewer shared sequences. Out-of-frame TCR alpha sharing in monozygotic twins was systematically underestimated by recombination models, whereas sharing between unrelated individuals was in agreement with the recombination models. Zero-insertion analyses could be partly confounded by invariant T cells such as MAIT and iNKT, though diverse VJ usage argued against such confounding for most clonotypes. Fewer insertions were carried by abundant cord blood beta clonotypes; a weaker similar trend was observed in young adult naive repertoires, while no such trend was observed in memory repertoires. Because the same donors could not be followed over many years, the conclusions depended on cross-sectional statistical analysis. Compared with coincidental sharing between unrelated individuals, an excess of low generation-probability sequences was observed among out-of-frame TCR alpha sequences shared between twins.

All donors were healthy Caucasians. The study also sequenced three unrelated non-twin adults: a male aged 18 to 30, a male aged 50 to 60 and a female aged 50 to 60. Miltenyi CD45RO+ enrichment and human naive T-cell isolation kits were used to isolate memory (CD45RO+) and naive T cells from PBMC. Receptor amplification or capture employed 5' RACE. The sequencer listed for this sample is Illumina HiSeq 2000. Template switching introduced a universal primer binding site; the final cDNA contained a unique molecular identifier, enabling accurate counting of TCR cDNA molecules. First-strand cDNA for TCR alpha and beta chains was synthesized from specific primers in the conserved constant-segment region. To control for contamination, each cDNA library was double barcoded with a SMART-Mk sample barcode plus Illumina barcodes. Two successive PCR steps introduced TruSeq adapter sequences along with Illumina sample barcodes. TCR alpha and beta cDNA libraries were sequenced on the Illumina HiSeq platform with custom primers. As for the original processing: Raw reads were processed with MiGEC to extract unique molecular identifiers, and MiXCR was used to determine CDR3 positions. Recombination models were inferred per individual with the repgenHMM and IGoR tools using an EM algorithm. The tcR package in R was used for shared clonotype analysis, with sharing normalized by the product of cloneset sizes. To study raw recombination without the effects of thymic and clonal selection, out-of-frame nonproductive sequences were analyzed. TCRdb passed the public sequencing reads through fastp at Q25 and MiXCR, retaining productive beta sequences. Records with the same CDR3 protein are collapsed into one entry carrying the most frequent genes and DNA. TCRdb, rather than the study authors, made the V and J calls. The sample records about 690,000 distinct CDR3 sequences, around 6.1% of which are singletons. 1.5% to 2% of the sample goes to the ten largest clones.

Concerning this clonotype: This clone's antigen is unknown. Base qualities were left out, and no much larger clone turns up one base away.

At the junction V is shortened by 6 bases and J by 10 bases, with 16 bases in between. From the germline V gene, CDR1 is MNHNS and CDR2 is SASEGT. The CDR3 numbers 13 residues from cysteine through phenylalanine. Only CDR3 DNA is held: 39 bases, read in frame from base 1. The sequence derives from a man younger than 30 in good health. The sequenced sample consisted of naive T cells sorted from blood. This sample's cell subset or site label indicates: cells isolated with a human naive T-cell isolation kit. The V gene is TRBV6-1 and the J gene is TRBJ2-1; the D gene assignment is perhaps TRBD1 or TRBD2, with each matching 5 bases. The DNA sequence follows: TGTGCCAGCAGCAGTTTGACGGGGACGGAGCAGTTCTTC. It codes for CASSSLTGTEQFF.